What follows are 18 T cell receptor beta chains derived from one specimen sequenced in a study of blood T cell repertoires in COVID-19. Data came from immunoSEQ multiplex PCR; TCRdb stores just in-frame clones and leaves some out. The sample includes 300,000 to 350,000 clones, more than 70% seen only once; the top ten take 1.5% to 2%. Source material: peripheral blood. These TCRs come from a young woman with COVID-19, enrolled during active disease.

On this clone: A read error may account for a junction end that differs from germline. Written as DNA, the CDR3 is TGTGCCAGCAGCGTAGATATAATTAACTATGGCTACACCTTC. Translation: CASSVDIINYGYTF. The chain carries TRBV11-2 and TRBJ1-2; D gene unclear. CDR3 length: 14 residues. Germline V gives CDR1 SGHAT, CDR2 FQNNGV.

V is TRBV5-5 and J is TRBJ1-1, with D possibly matching TRBD1 (5 bases). V shed 0 bases and J shed 8 bases, with 11 bases lying between them. The V gene's germline CDR1 is SGHKS and CDR2 YYEKEE (reference sequence). The CDR3 totals 13 residues. The CDR3 DNA follows: TGTGCCAGCAGCTTGGGGAAGGGGTTAGAAGCTTTCTTT. Its translation: CASSLGKGLEAFF.

The V gene is TRBV3-1 (or the pseudogene TRBV3-2), the J gene TRBJ2-3, with D tentatively TRBD2 (5 bases). Germline V gives CDR1 LGHDT, CDR2 YNNKEL (reference sequence). CDR3 size: 14 residues. Trimming stripped 2 bases from V and 7 bases from J, with 13 bases between. The chain's CDR3 is CASSQNPTGNTQYF. The DNA of the CDR3 is TGTGCCAGCAGCCAAAATCCGACCGGGAATACGCAGTATTTT.

The CDR3 bases are TGTGCCAGCAGCTCAGGGACAGGGCAAGGGAATGAGCAGTTCTTC. Its protein is CASSSGTGQGNEQFF. The chain couples TRBV7-8 to TRBJ2-1; 9 nucleotides agree with TRBD1. V trimming: 4 bases; J trimming: 7 bases; junction bases outside the gene matches: 8. Germline CDR1 and CDR2: SGHVS and FQNEAQ. The CDR3 extends over 15 amino acids.

This sequence joins TRBV30 and TRBJ1-5; 9 nucleotides align to TRBD1. The CDR3 has 15 amino acids. Germline V gene lookup returns CDR1 GTSNPN and CDR2 SVGIG (reference sequence). The J segment lost 8 bases and the V segment lost 2 bases, leaving 10 bases of the junction unmatched. CDR3 amino acids: CAWSSGTGPEKPQHF. As DNA, the CDR3 is TGTGCCTGGAGTTCCGGGACAGGGCCCGAGAAGCCCCAGCATTTT.

The rearrangement links TRBV4-1 to TRBJ1-5, with D hard to call. V was clipped by 1 base and J by 3 bases, with 10 bases between them. CDR1 and CDR2 from the germline V gene are MGHRA and YSYEKL. This CDR3 region has 15 residues. CDR3 bases: TGCGCCAGCAGCCAAGTATTACAGTCCAATCAGCCCCAGCATTTT. This codes for CASSQVLQSNQPQHF.

This chain joins TRBV29-1 and TRBJ1-5; the match to TRBD1 covers 8 bases. The CDR3 consists of 16 residues. Per germline, CDR1 SQVTM and CDR2 ANQGSEA. J gave up 0 bases and V 5 bases, and 9 bases lay outside the gene matches. CDR3 sequence (DNA): TGCAGCGTTTCTGTTACAGGGGGTAATAGCAATCAGCCCCAGCATTTT. Translation gives CSVSVTGGNSNQPQHF.

J is TRBJ2-7 and V is TRBV6-5; a weak D match, TRBD1 (7 bases). Between the trimmed V and J ends, which lost 2 bases and 4 bases, there was a span of 18 bases. CDR3 length: 16 amino acids. The germline V gene encodes CDR1 MNHEY and CDR2 SVGAGI. In nucleotides, the CDR3 is TGTGCCAGCAGTTACCGGGGGCGGGACAGTGCTTACGAGCAGTACTTC. Protein: CASSYRGRDSAYEQYF.

In its sample, this clone was seen once. The same CDR3 also results from other DNA sequences found in this sample. The rearrangement uses TRBV7-9 and TRBJ1-1; 8 bases fit TRBD1. Per germline, CDR1 SEHNR and CDR2 FQNEAQ (reference sequence). This CDR3 has 14 residues. J lost 1 base, V lost 5 bases, and 3 bases had no gene match. CDR3 sequence reads: CASSRTGTNTEAFF. As DNA, the CDR3 is TGTGCCAGCAGCCGGACAGGGACGAACACTGAAGCTTTCTTT.

This rearrangement joins TRBV2 to TRBJ2-7; 10 bases are shared with TRBD1. CDR1 and CDR2 from the germline V gene are SNHLY and FYNNEI. With V trimmed by 6 bases and J by 6 bases, 14 bases remained unmatched. There are 16 residues in the CDR3. DNA for the CDR3: TGTGCCAGCAGACTTAGACCCGGGACAGGGGAGTCCGAGCAGTACTTC. It codes for CASRLRPGTGESEQYF.

The gene calls are TRBV6-1 and TRBJ1-5, with 11 bases that match TRBD1. The germline V gene encodes CDR1 MNHNS and CDR2 SASEGT. Trimming took 4 bases from V and 3 from J; bases not matched to a gene: 5. CDR3 size: 16 residues. The CDR3 DNA sequence: TGTGCCAGCAGTGCCTCGGGACAGGGGGTCAATCAGCCCCAGCATTTT. Its translation is CASSASGQGVNQPQHF.

In this sample, this clone turned up once. The V call is TRBV27, the J call TRBJ2-2; TRBD2 is a possible D gene (6 bases). Looked up from germline, CDR1 is MNHEY and CDR2 is SMNVEV (reference sequence). The germline V and J ends were trimmed by 3 bases and 2 bases, with 13 bases remaining between them. The CDR3 covers 16 residues. In DNA, the CDR3 is TGTGCCAGCAGTTTTTTAGGAGGGGTTAACACCGGGGAGCTGTTTTTT. Translation: CASSFLGGVNTGELFF.

The chain couples TRBV5-1 to TRBJ2-7, with 11 bases lining up with TRBD2. Germline V gene sequence: CDR1 SGHRS, CDR2 YFSETQ. The V segment lost 2 bases and the J segment 3 bases; nucleotides outside the gene matches: 4. CDR3 length: 15 amino acids. The CDR3 loop reads CASSFGTSGGYEQYF. The CDR3 DNA reads TGCGCCAGCAGCTTTGGAACTAGCGGGGGCTACGAGCAGTACTTC.

The chain carries TRBV29-1 and TRBJ2-1; D is possibly TRBD2 (6 bases). This CDR3 is 13 amino acids long. V was shortened by 5 bases and J by 9 bases, with 17 bases between the two germline ends. The V gene's germline CDR1 is SQVTM and CDR2 ANQGSEA. The DNA for the CDR3 is TGCAGCGTTATACTAGCAGGGCGAGGTGAGCAGTTCTTC. Translation gives CSVILAGRGEQFF.

The rearrangement links TRBV6-1 to TRBJ2-7, with TRBD1 matching 9 bases. Germline V gives CDR1 MNHNS, CDR2 SASEGT. Losses at the gene ends were 2 bases for V and 7 bases for J; bases not matched to a gene: 6. The CDR3 has 14 residues. CDR3 protein: CASSERQGVGEQYF. The CDR3 nucleotides read TGTGCCAGCAGTGAAAGACAGGGGGTGGGGGAGCAGTACTTC.

This clone was detected only once. CDR3 nucleotides: TGTGCCTGGAGCCAAGGGGAAGGGCAGTACTTC. Protein: CAWSQGEGQYF. This chain joins TRBV30 and TRBJ2-7, with a tentative D call TRBD1 (5 bases). Trimming stripped 3 bases from V and 9 bases from J, with 12 bases between. This CDR3 is built from 11 residues. Germline V gene lookup returns CDR1 GTSNPN and CDR2 SVGIG (reference sequence).

This chain uses TRBV5-8 with TRBJ1-5; D is uncertain. The CDR3 consists of 16 residues. V shed 1 base and J shed 4 bases, with 15 bases lying between them. Germline V gene lookup returns CDR1 SGHTS and CDR2 YDEGEE. The CDR3 spells CASSLPRHTGNQPQHF. The CDR3 DNA sequence: TGTGCCAGCAGCTTGCCTAGACATACGGGGAATCAGCCCCAGCATTTT.

CDR3 amino acids: CASGVSYEQYV. CDR3 sequence (DNA): TGTGCCAGCGGAGTCTCCTACGAGCAGTACGTC. The rearrangement uses TRBV6-5 and TRBJ2-7; D is unclear. Germline loops: CDR1 MNHEY, CDR2 SVGAGI. V dropped 8 bases and J dropped 0 bases, with 5 bases sitting between them. This CDR3 has 11 residues.